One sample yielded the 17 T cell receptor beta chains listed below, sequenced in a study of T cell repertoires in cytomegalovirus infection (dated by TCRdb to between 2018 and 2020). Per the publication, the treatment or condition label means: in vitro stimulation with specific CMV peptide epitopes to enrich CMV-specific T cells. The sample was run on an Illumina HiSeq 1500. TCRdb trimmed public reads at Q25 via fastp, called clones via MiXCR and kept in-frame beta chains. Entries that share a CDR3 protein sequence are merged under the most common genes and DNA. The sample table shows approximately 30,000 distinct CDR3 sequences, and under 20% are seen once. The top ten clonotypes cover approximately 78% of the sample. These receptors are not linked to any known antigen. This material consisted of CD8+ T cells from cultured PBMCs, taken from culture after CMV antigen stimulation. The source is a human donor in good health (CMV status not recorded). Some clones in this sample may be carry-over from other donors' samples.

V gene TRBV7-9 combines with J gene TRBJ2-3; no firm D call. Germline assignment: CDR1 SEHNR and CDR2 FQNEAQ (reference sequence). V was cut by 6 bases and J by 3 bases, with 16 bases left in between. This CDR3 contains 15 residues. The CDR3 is CASSPPPPRTDTQYF. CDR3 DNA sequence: TGTGCCAGCAGTCCTCCTCCTCCCCGTACAGATACGCAGTATTTT. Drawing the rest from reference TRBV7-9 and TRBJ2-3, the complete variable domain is DTGVSQNPRHKITKRGQNVTFRCDPISEHNRLYWYRQTLGQGPEFLTYFQNEAQLEKSRLLSDRFSAERPKGSFSTLEIQRTEQGDSAMYLCASSPPPPRTDTQYFGPGTRLTVL.

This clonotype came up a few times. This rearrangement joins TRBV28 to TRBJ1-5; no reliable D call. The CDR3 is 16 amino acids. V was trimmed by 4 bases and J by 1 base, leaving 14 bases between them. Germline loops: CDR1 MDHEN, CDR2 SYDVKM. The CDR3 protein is CASSYLGSVSNQPQHF. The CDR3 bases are TGTGCCAGCAGTTACTTGGGTAGTGTAAGCAATCAGCCCCAGCATTTT.

The DNA of the CDR3 is TGTGCCAGCAGTCCCGGCTATGAGCAGTTCTTC. It specifies CASSPGYEQFF. The rearrangement joins TRBV27 to TRBJ2-1; D call uncertain. CDR3 length: 11 residues. Trimming removed 5 bases at V and 8 bases at J, with 7 bases between. Germline CDR1 reads MNHEY; CDR2 reads SMNVEV (reference sequence).

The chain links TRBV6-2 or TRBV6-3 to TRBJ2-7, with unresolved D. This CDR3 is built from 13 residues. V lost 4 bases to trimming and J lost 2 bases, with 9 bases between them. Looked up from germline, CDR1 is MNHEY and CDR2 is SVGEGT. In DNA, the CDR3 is TGTGCCAGCAGTTCCCCATCGACCTACGAGCAGTACTTC. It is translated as CASSSPSTYEQYF.

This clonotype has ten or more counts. The CDR3 DNA sequence: TGTGCCAGCAGTTACCTGGGAAGGGTCGATCAGCCCCAGCATTTT. Residues: CASSYLGRVDQPQHF. The chain recombines TRBV6-2 or TRBV6-3 with TRBJ1-5; D is unresolved. Germline-derived CDR1 and CDR2 are MNHEY and SVGEGT. Trimming cost V 2 bases and J 5 bases, with 13 bases left between them. This CDR3 region has 15 residues.

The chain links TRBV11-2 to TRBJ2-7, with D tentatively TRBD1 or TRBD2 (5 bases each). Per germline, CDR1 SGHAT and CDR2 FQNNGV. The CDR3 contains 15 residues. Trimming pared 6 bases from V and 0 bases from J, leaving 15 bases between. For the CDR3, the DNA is TGTGCCAGCAGTGCCTCCGGGGCTATCTCCTACGAGCAGTACTTC. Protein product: CASSASGAISYEQYF.

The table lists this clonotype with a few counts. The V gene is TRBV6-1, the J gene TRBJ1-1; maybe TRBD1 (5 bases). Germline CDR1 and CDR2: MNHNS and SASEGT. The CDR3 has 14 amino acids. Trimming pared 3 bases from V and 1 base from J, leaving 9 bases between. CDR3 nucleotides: TGTGCCAGCAGTGAGTGGGACGCGAACACTGAAGCTTTCTTT. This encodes CASSEWDANTEAFF.

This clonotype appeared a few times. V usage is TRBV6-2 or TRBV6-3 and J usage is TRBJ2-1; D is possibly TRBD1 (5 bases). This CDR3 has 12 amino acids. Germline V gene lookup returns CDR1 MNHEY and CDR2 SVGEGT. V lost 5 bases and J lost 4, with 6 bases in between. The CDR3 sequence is CASSRTYNEQFF. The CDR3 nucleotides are TGTGCCAGCAGTCGGACATACAATGAGCAGTTCTTC.

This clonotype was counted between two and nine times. The CDR3 is CASSLEGGSGNQPQHF. In DNA, the CDR3 is TGCGCCAGCAGCTTGGAGGGGGGATCGGGCAATCAGCCCCAGCATTTT. This chain connects TRBV5-1 to TRBJ1-5; possibly TRBD1 for D (6 bases). V dropped 0 bases and J dropped 2 bases, with 12 bases sitting between them. Per germline, CDR1 SGHRS and CDR2 YFSETQ. The CDR3 loop spans 16 amino acids. Drawing the rest from reference TRBV5-1 and TRBJ1-5, the complete variable domain is KAGVTQTPRYLIKTRGQQVTLSCSPISGHRSVSWYQQTPGQGLQFLFEYFSETQRNKGNFPGRFSGRQFSNSRSEMNVSTLELGDSALYLCASSLEGGSGNQPQHFGDGTRLSIL.

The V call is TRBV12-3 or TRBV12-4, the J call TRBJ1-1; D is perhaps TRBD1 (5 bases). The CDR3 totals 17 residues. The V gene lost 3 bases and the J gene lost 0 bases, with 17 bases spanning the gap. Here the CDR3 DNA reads TGTGCCAGCAGTTTCTTCTCCCGAGACAGACTGAACACTGAAGCTTTCTTT. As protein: CASSFFSRDRLNTEAFF.

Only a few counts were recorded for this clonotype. The CDR3 here is CASRFGQGALHEQFF. The DNA of the CDR3 is TGTGCCAGCAGGTTCGGACAGGGGGCATTACATGAGCAGTTCTTC. This chain joins TRBV7-9 and TRBJ2-1; 11 positions match TRBD1. J was trimmed by 8 bases and V by 6 bases; bases with no gene match: 9. Looked up from germline, CDR1 is SEHNR and CDR2 is FQNEAQ (reference sequence). The CDR3 consists of 15 residues.

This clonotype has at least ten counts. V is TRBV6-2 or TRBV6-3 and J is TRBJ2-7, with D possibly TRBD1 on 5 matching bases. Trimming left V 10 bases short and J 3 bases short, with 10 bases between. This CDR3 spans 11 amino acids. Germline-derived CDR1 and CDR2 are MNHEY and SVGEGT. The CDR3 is CATTQVYEQYF. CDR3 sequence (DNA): TGTGCCACCACACAGGTCTACGAGCAGTACTTC.

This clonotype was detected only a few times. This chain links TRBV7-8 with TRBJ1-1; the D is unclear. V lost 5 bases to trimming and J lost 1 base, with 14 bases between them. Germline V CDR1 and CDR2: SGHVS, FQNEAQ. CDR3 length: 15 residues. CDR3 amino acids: CASSLGADQNTEAFF. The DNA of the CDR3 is TGTGCCAGCAGCCTGGGCGCAGACCAGAACACTGAAGCTTTCTTT. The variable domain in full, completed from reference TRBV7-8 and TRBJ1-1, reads GAGVSQSPRYKVAKRGQDVALRCDPISGHVSLFWYQQALGQGPEFLTYFQNEAQLDKSGLPSDRFFAERPEGSVSTLKIQRTQQEDSAVYLCASSLGADQNTEAFFGQGTRLTVV.

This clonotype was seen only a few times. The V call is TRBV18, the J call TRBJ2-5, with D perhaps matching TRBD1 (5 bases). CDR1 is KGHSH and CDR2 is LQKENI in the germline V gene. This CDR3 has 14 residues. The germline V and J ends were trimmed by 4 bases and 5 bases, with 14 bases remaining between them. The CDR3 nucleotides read TGTGCCAGCTCACGCGAGGACATCACGGAGACCCAGTACTTC. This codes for CASSREDITETQYF.

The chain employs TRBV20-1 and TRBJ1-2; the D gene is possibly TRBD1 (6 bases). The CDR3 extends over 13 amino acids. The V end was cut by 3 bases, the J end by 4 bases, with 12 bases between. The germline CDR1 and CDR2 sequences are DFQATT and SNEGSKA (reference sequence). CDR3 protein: CSARPTGSYGYTF. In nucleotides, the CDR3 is TGCAGTGCTAGGCCTACAGGGAGCTATGGCTACACCTTC.

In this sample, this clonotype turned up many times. CDR3 bases: TGTGCCAGCAGCTTGTTAGACAGGGCGCAGACCCAGTACTTC. Its translation is CASSLLDRAQTQYF. This sequence joins TRBV7-2 and TRBJ2-5; 7 nucleotides match TRBD1. The trim removed 3 bases at V and 6 bases at J, leaving 7 bases unmatched. CDR3 length: 14 residues. CDR1 SGHTA and CDR2 FQGNSA come from the germline V gene.

The CDR3 reads CASPGPPAGGTDTQYF. CDR3 bases: TGTGCCTCCCCGGGGCCCCCAGCGGGGGGCACAGATACGCAGTATTTT. The chain links TRBV7-9 to TRBJ2-3, with 8 bases identical to TRBD2. Germline CDR1 and CDR2: SEHNR and FQNEAQ (reference sequence). Unmatched junction bases numbered 14, after V lost 11 bases and J lost 1 base. This CDR3 has 16 residues.